The clone carrying this T cell receptor beta chain was detected ten times or more. Its antigen is unidentified. This sample was included in a study of T-cell reconstitution after alpha-beta-depleted transplantation in children. Study-level findings and limits: T-cell counts and diversity at one year post-transplant came mainly from newly produced T cells. Some patients showed high day-60 TCRbeta diversity, which derived from surviving recipient T cells and thymic progenitors.

Preparation of the TCRbeta library involved a method that used unique molecular identifiers. In TCRdb, the PCR reads were re-called with MiXCR into one record per CDR3 protein. The sample has fewer than 550,000 distinct CDR3 sequences; over 9.5% are singletons. The sequencing used PBMCs, mostly from graft donor cells, collected 180 days after TCRalphabeta/CD19-depleted stem cell transplant. This clonotype was obtained from a female patient between 2 and 15 years old who had a stem cell transplant for aplastic anemia, so the T cells may come from the graft donor.

This CDR3 reads CASSFSSDYGYTF. The CDR3 nucleotides are TGCGCCAGCAGCTTTTCCTCGGACTATGGCTACACCTTC. This rearrangement joins TRBV5-1 to TRBJ1-2; unclear D gene. The germline gives CDR1 SGHRS, CDR2 YFSETQ. The CDR3 covers 13 residues. Between the trimmed V and J ends, which lost 2 bases and 3 bases, there was a span of 8 bases.